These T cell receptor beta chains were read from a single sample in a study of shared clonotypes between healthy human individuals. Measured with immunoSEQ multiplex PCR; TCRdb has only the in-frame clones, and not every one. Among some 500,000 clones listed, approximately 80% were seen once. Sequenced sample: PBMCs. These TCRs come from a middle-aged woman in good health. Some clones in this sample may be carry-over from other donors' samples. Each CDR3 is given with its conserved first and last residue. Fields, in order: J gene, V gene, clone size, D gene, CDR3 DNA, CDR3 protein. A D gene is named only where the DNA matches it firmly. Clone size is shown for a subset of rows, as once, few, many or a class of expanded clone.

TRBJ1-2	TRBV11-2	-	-	TGTGCCAGCAGCCCGTACGGGGTCAACTATGGCTACACCTTC	CASSPYGVNYGYTF
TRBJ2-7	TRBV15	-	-	TGTGCCACCAGCAGAGATCAGGGGACATACTACGAGCAGTACTTC	CATSRDQGTYYEQYF
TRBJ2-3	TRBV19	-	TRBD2	TGTGCCAGTAAGACGGGAGGTGCTGATACGCAGTATTTT	CASKTGGADTQYF
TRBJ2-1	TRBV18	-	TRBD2	TGTGCCAGCTCACCTGGACTAGCGGGCTCAAGCTCCTACAATGAGCAGTTCTTC	CASSPGLAGSSSYNEQFF
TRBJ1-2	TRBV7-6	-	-	TGTGCCAGCAGCTTAGCTTTGGGGGGCTACTATGGCTACACCTTC	CASSLALGGYYGYTF
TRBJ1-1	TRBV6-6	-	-	TGTGCCAGCAGTCAGGACGGACCAGCGAACACTGAAGCTTTCTTT	CASSQDGPANTEAFF
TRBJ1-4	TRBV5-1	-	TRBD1	TGCGCCAGCAGCTTGGGTTTTTGGGACAGGGAGGAAGAGCATGAAAAACTGTTTTTT	CASSLGFWDREEEHEKLFF
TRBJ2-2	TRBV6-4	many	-	TGTGCCAGCAGTGACTCTAGCGGGAACACCGGGGAGCTGTTTTTT	CASSDSSGNTGELFF
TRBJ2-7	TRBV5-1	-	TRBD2	TGCGCCAGCAGCTTGTCTCCTCCGGGAGGGAACTCCTACGAGCAGTACTTC	CASSLSPPGGNSYEQYF
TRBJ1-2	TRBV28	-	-	TGTGCCAGCAGTTTCTTTAGGGGGGGGGCCCCCAACTATGGCTACACCTTC	CASSFFRGGAPNYGYTF
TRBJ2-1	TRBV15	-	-	TGTGCCACCAGCATTGACAGGACGAGGAGGCATAGGCAGTTCTTC	CATSIDRTRRHRQFF
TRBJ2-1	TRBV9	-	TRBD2	TGTGCCAGCAGCGTATTGCTAGCGGGAAATGAGCAGTTCTTC	CASSVLLAGNEQFF
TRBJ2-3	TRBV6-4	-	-	TGTGCCAGCAGTGAATCCCCCGCAACAGATACGCAGTATTTT	CASSESPATDTQYF
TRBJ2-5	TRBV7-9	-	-	TGTGCCAGCAGTCAAACCGGGACATATCAAGAGACCCAGTACTTC	CASSQTGTYQETQYF
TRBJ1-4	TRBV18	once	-	TGTGCCAGCTCACATGAGAGGTTAAATGAAAAACTGTTTTTT	CASSHERLNEKLFF
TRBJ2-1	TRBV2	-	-	TGTGCCAGCAGTGGGCAGGGGGGCTACAATGAGCAGTTCTTC	CASSGQGGYNEQFF
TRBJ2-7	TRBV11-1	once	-	TGTGCCAGCAGCTTAGTGGGCAAGAGCTCCTACGAGCAGTACTTC	CASSLVGKSSYEQYF